The source of this T cell receptor (beta chain) is a study of control samples from healthy donors and cancer patients. This table comes from immunoSEQ multiplex PCR, and its TCRdb copy is limited to in-frame clones, with some not included. The sample has 190,000 or so clones, 90% to 95% seen once. Germline V CDR1 and CDR2: LNHDA, SQIVND (reference sequence). The CDR3 length is 14 residues. Trimming left V 7 bases short and J 11 bases short, with 18 bases between. Sequenced material: blood. The genes are TRBV19 and TRBJ1-6; no clear D. The origin of this receptor is a man aged 18 to 30 in good health. The CDR3 DNA reads TGTGCCAGTAACGTGGCAACGGGTATGGCACCCCTCCACTTT. Translation: CASNVATGMAPLHF. The variable domain in full, with the rest retrieved from reference TRBV19 and TRBJ1-6, is DGGITQSPKYLFRKEGQNVTLSCEQNLNHDAMYWYRQDPGQGLRLIYYSQIVNDFQKGDIAEGYSVSREKKESFPLTVTSAQKNPTAFYLCASNVATGMAPLHFGNGTRLTVT.